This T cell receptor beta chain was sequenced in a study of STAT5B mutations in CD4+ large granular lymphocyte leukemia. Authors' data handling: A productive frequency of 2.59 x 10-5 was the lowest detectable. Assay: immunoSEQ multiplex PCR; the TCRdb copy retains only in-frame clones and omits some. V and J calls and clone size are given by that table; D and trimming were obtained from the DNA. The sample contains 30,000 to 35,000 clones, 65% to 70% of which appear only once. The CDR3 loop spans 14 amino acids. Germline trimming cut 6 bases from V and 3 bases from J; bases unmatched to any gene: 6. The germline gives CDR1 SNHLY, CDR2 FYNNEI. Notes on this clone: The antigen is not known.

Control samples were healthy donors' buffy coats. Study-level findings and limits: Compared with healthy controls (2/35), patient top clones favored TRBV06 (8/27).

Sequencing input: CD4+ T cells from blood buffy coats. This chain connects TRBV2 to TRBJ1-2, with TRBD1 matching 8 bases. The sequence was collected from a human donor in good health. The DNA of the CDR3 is TGTGCCAGCAGAGCCGGACAGGGCGACTATGGCTACACCTTC. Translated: CASRAGQGDYGYTF.